This T cell receptor (beta chain) came from a study of shared clonotypes between healthy human individuals. Only in-frame clones appear in the TCRdb table, and some are missing; sequencing was by immunoSEQ multiplex PCR. The data hold about 1.5 million clones, with 95% to 99% observed a single time. A word on this clone: Its antigen is not identified.

Caucasian adults residing in Nashville, Tennessee made up all the donors. The length of the CDR3 is 14 residues. Germline CDR1 MNHEY, CDR2 SVGAGI. With 2 bases removed from V and 8 bases from J, the gap between germline ends came to 14 bases. Broader study findings: In the sorted subsets, rarefaction showed sequencing was incomplete despite large depth. The authors sampled blood alone, and tissue repertoires likely differ.

The rearrangement links TRBV6-5 to TRBJ2-3, with D possibly matching TRBD2 (5 bases). What was sequenced was naive CD4+ T cells sorted from blood. As for subset: CD45RA+ positively selected. The receptor was isolated from a man younger than 40 in good health. As DNA, the CDR3 is TGTGCCAGCAGTTACGGCCCGGAGGTGGCTACGCAGTATTTT. This codes for CASSYGPEVATQYF.